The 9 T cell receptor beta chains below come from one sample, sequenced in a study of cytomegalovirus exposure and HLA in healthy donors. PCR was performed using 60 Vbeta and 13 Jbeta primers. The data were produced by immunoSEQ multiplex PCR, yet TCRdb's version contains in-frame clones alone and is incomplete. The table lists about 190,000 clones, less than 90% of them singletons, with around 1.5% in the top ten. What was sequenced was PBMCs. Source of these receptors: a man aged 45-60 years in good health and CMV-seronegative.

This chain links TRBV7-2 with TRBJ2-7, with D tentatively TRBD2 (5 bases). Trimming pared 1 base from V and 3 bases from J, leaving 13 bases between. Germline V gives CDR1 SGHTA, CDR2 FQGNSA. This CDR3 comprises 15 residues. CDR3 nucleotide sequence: TGTGCCAGCAGCTTAGTTTCGGGATCCTACTACGAGCAGTACTTC. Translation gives CASSLVSGSYYEQYF.

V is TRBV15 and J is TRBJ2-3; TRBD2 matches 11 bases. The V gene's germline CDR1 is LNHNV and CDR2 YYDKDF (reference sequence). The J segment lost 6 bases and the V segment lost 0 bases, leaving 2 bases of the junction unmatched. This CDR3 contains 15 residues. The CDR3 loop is CATSRDPSGGDTQYF. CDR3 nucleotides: TGTGCCACCAGCAGAGATCCTAGCGGGGGGGATACGCAGTATTTT.

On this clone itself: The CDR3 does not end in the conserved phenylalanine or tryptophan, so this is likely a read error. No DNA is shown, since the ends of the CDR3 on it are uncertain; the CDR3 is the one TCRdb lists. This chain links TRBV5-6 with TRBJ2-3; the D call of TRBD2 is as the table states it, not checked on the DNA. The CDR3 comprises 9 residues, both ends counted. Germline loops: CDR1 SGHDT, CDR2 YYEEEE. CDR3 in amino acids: CASSLGGNL.

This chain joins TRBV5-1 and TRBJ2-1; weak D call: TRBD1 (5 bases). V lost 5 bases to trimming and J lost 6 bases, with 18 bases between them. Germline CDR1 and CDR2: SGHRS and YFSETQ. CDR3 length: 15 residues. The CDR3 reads CASSMDNIKGNEQFF. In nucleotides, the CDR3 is TGCGCCAGCAGTATGGACAACATCAAGGGCAATGAGCAGTTCTTC.

The CDR3 DNA reads as TGTGCCAGCAGCCGGGGACAGGGGGGCTATGGCTACACCTTC. It is translated as CASSRGQGGYGYTF. V is TRBV11-2 and J is TRBJ1-2, with 11 bases aligning to TRBD1. Germline V lookup: CDR1 SGHAT, CDR2 FQNNGV. CDR3 size: 14 residues. V was pared by 5 bases and J by 4 bases, with 3 bases of the junction left unmatched.

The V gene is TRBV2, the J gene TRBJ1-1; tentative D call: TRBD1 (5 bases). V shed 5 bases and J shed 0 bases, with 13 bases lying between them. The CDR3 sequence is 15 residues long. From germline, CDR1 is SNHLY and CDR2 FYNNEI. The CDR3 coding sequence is TGTGCCAGCAGTCCCCTACAGGCAGTGAACACTGAAGCTTTCTTT. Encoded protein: CASSPLQAVNTEAFF.

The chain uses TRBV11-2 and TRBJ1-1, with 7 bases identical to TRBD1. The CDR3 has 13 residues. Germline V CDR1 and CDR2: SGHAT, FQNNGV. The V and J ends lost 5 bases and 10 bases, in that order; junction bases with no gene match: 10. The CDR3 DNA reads TGTGCCAGCAGCGCTTACAGGGGACAGATAGCTTTCTTT. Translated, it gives CASSAYRGQIAFF.

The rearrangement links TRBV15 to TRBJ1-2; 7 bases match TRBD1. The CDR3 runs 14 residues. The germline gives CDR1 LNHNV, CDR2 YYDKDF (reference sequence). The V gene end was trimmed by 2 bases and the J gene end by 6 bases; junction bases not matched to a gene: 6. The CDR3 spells CATSRRDSRDGYTF. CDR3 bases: TGTGCCACCAGCAGAAGGGACAGTCGCGATGGCTACACCTTC.

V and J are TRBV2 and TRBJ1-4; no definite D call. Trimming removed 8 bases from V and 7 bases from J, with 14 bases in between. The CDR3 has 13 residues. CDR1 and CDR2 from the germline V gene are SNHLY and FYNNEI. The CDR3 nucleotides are TGTGCCAGCGGGAAGGACTTAAGTGAAAAACTGTTTTTT. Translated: CASGKDLSEKLFF.